This T cell receptor beta chain was found in a study of T cell repertoires in cytomegalovirus infection (dated by TCRdb to between 2018 and 2021). As for the study more broadly: Donor HLA type was relevant to the analysis, as public TCR beta signatures indicated carriage of CMV infection together with the matching HLA type.

The sample was run on an Illumina HiSeq 1500. The public reads were reanalyzed by TCRdb: fastp trimming at Q25, MiXCR alignment, in-frame beta chains only. Each CDR3 protein gets just one entry, which takes the most common genes and DNA from the rows behind it. Counted in this sample were more than 150,000 distinct CDR3 sequences; roughly 28% of them appeared once. Clones ranked in the top ten supply 30% to 40% of the sample. CDR3 length: 14 amino acids, cysteine to phenylalanine. CDR3 DNA is the only sequence kept; it has 42 bases, read in frame from the first base. Trimming leaves V shorter by 8 bases and J shorter by 3 bases, with the junction holding 9 bases beyond the gene matches. The germline V gene yields ENHRY for CDR1 and SYGVKD for CDR2. Overall results and qualifications from the work: In the ex vivo response, HLA-C-restricted CMV-specific TCR beta clonotypes were dominant, and in two of eight donors the single most frequent clonotype came from this HLA-C-restricted group. In both this cohort and an independent cohort of 352 donors, the cumulative frequency of public TCR beta family members distinguished carriers of CMV infection plus the relevant HLA type.

Concerning this clonotype: This receptor's antigen is unknown. No much larger clonotype is one base removed from it; base qualities were not supplied.

The origin of this receptor is a human donor in good health (CMV status not recorded). Some clones in this sample may be carry-over from other donors' samples. The V gene is TRBV10-3 and the J gene is TRBJ1-1, with 7 junctional bases fitting TRBD1. Material for sequencing was PBMCs. The DNA reads TGTGCCATCTCCCAAGGACAGGCGGACACTGAAGCTTTCTTT. Protein translation: CAISQGQADTEAFF.